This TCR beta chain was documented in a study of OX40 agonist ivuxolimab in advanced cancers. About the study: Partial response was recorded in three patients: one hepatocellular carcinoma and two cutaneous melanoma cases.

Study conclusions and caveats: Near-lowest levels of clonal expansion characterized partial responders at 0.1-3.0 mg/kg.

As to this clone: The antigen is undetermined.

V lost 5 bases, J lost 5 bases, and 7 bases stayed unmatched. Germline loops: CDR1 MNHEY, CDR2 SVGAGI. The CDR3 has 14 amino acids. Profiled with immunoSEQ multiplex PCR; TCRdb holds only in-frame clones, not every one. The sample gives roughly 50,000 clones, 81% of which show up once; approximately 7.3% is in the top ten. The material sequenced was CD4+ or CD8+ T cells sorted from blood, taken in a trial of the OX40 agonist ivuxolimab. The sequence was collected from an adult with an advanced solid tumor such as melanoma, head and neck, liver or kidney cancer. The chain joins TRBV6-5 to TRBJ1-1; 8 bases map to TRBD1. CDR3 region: CASSRGTGGTEAFF. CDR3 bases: TGTGCCAGCAGTCGGGGGACAGGAGGAACTGAAGCTTTCTTT.